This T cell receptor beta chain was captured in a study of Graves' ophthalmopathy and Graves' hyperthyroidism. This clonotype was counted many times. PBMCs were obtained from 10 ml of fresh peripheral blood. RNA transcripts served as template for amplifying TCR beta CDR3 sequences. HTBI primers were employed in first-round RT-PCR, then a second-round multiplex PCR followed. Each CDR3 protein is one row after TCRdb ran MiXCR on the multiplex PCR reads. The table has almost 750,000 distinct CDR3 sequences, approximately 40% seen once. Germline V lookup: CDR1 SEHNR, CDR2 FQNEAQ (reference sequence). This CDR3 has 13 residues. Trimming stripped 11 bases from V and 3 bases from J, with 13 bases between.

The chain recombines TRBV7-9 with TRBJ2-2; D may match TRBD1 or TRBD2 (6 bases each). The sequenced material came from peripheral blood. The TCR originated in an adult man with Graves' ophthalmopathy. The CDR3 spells CAGGPTDTGELFF. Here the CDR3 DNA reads TGTGCCGGGGGGCCAACGGACACCGGGGAGCTGTTTTTT.